This T cell receptor (beta chain) was sequenced during a study of blood T cell repertoires in COVID-19. Across the study: The United States, Italy and Spain supplied acute and convalescent COVID-19 samples. PBMCs, B-cell-depleted T cells, or T cells were the source of the cDNA or gDNA that made up the material.

Trimming removed 6 bases from V and 1 base from J; junction bases left unmatched: 3. Per germline, CDR1 LGHNT and CDR2 FRNRAP. The CDR3 covers 14 residues. Per the original data handling: Nucleated cell counts were estimated from reference gene primer amplification. This table comes from immunoSEQ multiplex PCR, and its TCRdb copy is limited to in-frame clones, with some not included. V, J and clone size are taken as reported in that table, and D and trimming were inferred from the DNA itself. The repertoire holds a few hundred thousand clones, with roughly 90% as singletons. V usage is TRBV12-5 and J usage is TRBJ2-7, with 10 positions matching TRBD1. The specimen sequenced was peripheral blood. The clonotype originates from a man between 25 and 39 years old who had recovered from COVID-19. The CDR3 bases are TGTGCTAGTGGGACGGACAGGGGGTCCTACGAGCAGTACTTC. This gives the protein CASGTDRGSYEQYF.